The 3 T cell receptor beta chains reported below all come from one sample, sequenced in a study of T-cell memory formation after mild COVID-19. TCRdb re-derived calls from the 5' RACE reads in MiXCR, one entry per CDR3 protein. The sample consists of roughly 300,000 distinct CDR3 sequences, roughly an eighth of them appearing once. Input material: PBMCs or a T cell subset sorted from them (not recorded which). These receptors were collected from a man younger than 35 who had mild COVID-19 (a few samples of this study predate the infection). Cell type and time point are not known.

The chain employs TRBV28 and TRBJ2-1; 9 positions match TRBD2. Losses at the gene ends were 3 bases for V and 9 bases for J; bases not matched to a gene: 9. Germline V lookup: CDR1 MDHEN, CDR2 SYDVKM. The CDR3 has 15 residues. As DNA, the CDR3 is TGTGCCAGCAGTTTTTCGCGGGGGGGCGATCTTGAGCAGTTCTTC. It is translated as CASSFSRGGDLEQFF. The whole variable domain, filled in from reference TRBV28 and TRBJ2-1, reads DVKVTQSSRYLVKRTGEKVFLECVQDMDHENMFWYRQDPGLGLRLIYFSYDVKMKEKGDIPEGYSVSREKKERFSLILESASTNQTSMYLCASSFSRGGDLEQFFGPGTRLTVL.

In this sample, this clonotype turned up a few times. This chain joins TRBV5-1 and TRBJ2-5; 7 nucleotides align to TRBD1. The junction had 3 bases not matched to a gene; V was cut back by 6 bases and J by 4 bases. The germline V gene encodes CDR1 SGHRS and CDR2 YFSETQ. The CDR3 contains 12 residues. Here the CDR3 reads CASTNRGETQYF. The CDR3 region has the DNA TGCGCCAGCACAAACAGGGGAGAGACCCAGTACTTC.

This chain links TRBV29-1 with TRBJ2-3; D unresolved. Deletions cut 1 base from V and 5 bases from J, with 10 bases between. CDR3 length: 13 amino acids. Germline V gives CDR1 SQVTM, CDR2 ANQGSEA. As DNA, the CDR3 is TGCAGCGTTGAAGTGGGAATCTTAGATACGCAGTATTTT. Translated, it gives CSVEVGILDTQYF.